Included here is one TCR beta chain sequence, with context. Its antigen is currently unknown. Germline lookup yields CDR1 SGHTA and CDR2 FQGNSA. Deletions cut 5 bases from V and 2 bases from J, with 26 bases between. The CDR3 covers 19 residues. Here immunoSEQ multiplex PCR was the method, and the copy in TCRdb shows in-frame clones only, minus some. This table holds over 65,000 clones, approximately 70% found once. This specimen belongs to a study of cytotoxic CD8 clonotypes in ibrutinib-treated CLL. Study information: The patients comprised approximately ten relapsed/refractory and around 14 treatment-naive cases, around 18 IGHV unmutated. Response material was collected after a median about 11 months of treatment, range 6 to 36. The study recorded mean values of approximately 260,000 productive templates and 100,000 or so productive rearrangements per sample.

The study's findings and limits: Public clonotypes proved infrequent, and on treatment they shrank or remained steady.

The chain uses TRBV7-2 and TRBJ2-3; maybe TRBD2 (6 bases). The specimen comprised PBMCs, sampled after 12 months of ibrutinib treatment. This sequence was found in a human donor with chronic lymphocytic leukemia. The CDR3 DNA reads TGTGCCAGCAGCCAGCCGGGACTGAGACACCCACGGAACACAGATACGCAGTATTTT. This translates into CASSQPGLRHPRNTDTQYF.